The clone carrying this T cell receptor (beta chain) was found once. Original handling: Reference gene primer amplification gave nucleated cell count estimates. Sequenced by immunoSEQ multiplex PCR; TCRdb stores in-frame clones only, minus some. For V, J and clone size, that table is used; D and trimming come from the DNA. The data contain 250,000 to 350,000 clones, around 82% of them singletons. This specimen belongs to a study of blood T cell repertoires in COVID-19. Study-level information: Samples came from the United States, Italy and Spain, spanning acute and convalescent COVID-19. PBMCs, B-cell-depleted T cells, or T cells provided the cDNA or gDNA that made up the material.

The V gene's germline CDR1 is ENHRY and CDR2 SYGVKD. The CDR3 sequence is 15 residues long. The V end was cut by 0 bases, the J end by 5 bases, with 13 bases between. Material for sequencing was peripheral blood. This sequence originates from a woman aged 50 to 65 with acute or convalescent COVID-19. The J gene is TRBJ1-1, the V gene TRBV10-3; no clear D. This CDR3 is CAISESSSGGTEAFF. The CDR3 DNA sequence: TGTGCCATCAGTGAGTCGAGTTCAGGAGGGACTGAAGCTTTCTTT.